The clone carrying this T cell receptor (beta chain) was seen a few times. Its antigen is undetermined. The germline gene is not matched at one end of the junction; a read error may be the cause. CDR1 and CDR2 from the germline V gene are MNHEY and SVGEGT. The CDR3 is made up of 14 amino acids. Constant-region reverse primers amplified full-length variable regions, followed by semi-nested Nested Universal Primer A PCR. One entry per CDR3 protein results from TCRdb running MiXCR on the 5' RACE reads. The table includes tens of thousands of distinct CDR3 sequences, more than 20% detected once. Study-wide points: Tumor memory CD4+ T cell TCR gene usage was found to cluster with blood and lymph node memory CD4+ cells and with lymph node naive CD4+ cells.

This rearrangement joins TRBV6-2 or TRBV6-3 to TRBJ1-5; D may be TRBD1 (5 bases). Material for sequencing was tumor-infiltrating naive CD4+ T cells sorted from the breast tumor. Stated subset: naive CD4+ T cells, CD4+CD45RA+CD25-. The sequence was collected from a female donor with breast cancer. CDR3 amino acids: CTSTTYSGWQPQHF. CDR3 coding DNA: TGTACCAGCACGACTTATTCAGGGTGGCAGCCCCAGCATTTT.